This paragraph reports one T cell receptor beta chain. This specimen includes other DNA sequences encoding the same CDR3. These data originate in a study of TIL therapy for anti-PD-1-resistant metastatic lung cancer. As for time point: pre-treatment sample, taken before nivolumab and TIL therapy. Most excised metastases sampled were pleural nodules or supraclavicular lymph nodes. Germline V gene lookup returns CDR1 SGHTA and CDR2 FQGNSA. V was trimmed by 0 bases and J by 8 bases, leaving 11 bases between them. This CDR3 is built from 14 residues. The libraries were made with immunoSEQ v3. Profiled with immunoSEQ multiplex PCR; TCRdb holds only in-frame clones, not every one. The table records 95,000 or so clones, roughly 65% of them present only once.

The sequencing here drew on tumor tissue, taken at baseline. This clonotype originated in a person between 25 and 79 years old with non-small cell lung cancer. The J gene is TRBJ2-1, the V gene TRBV7-2, with D hard to call. The CDR3: CASSLARLTHEQFF. The CDR3 nucleotides read TGTGCCAGCAGCTTAGCAAGGCTCACCCATGAGCAGTTCTTC.